The 17 T cell receptor beta chains below all came from one sample that was sequenced in a study of shared clonotypes between healthy human individuals. Profiling relied on immunoSEQ multiplex PCR, and the TCRdb table lists in-frame clones only, not all of them. The sample records more than 900,000 clones, around 78% being singletons. Sequenced material: memory CD4+ T cells from PBMCs. The subset: CD45RA-negative fraction. The receptors stem from a man between 18 and 35 years old in good health. Some clones in this sample may be carry-over from other donors' samples.

This rearrangement joins TRBV9 to TRBJ1-1, with unresolved D. The CDR3 sequence is 14 residues long. Germline-derived CDR1 and CDR2 are SGDLS and YYNGEE. The germline V and J ends were trimmed by 2 bases and 3 bases, with 11 bases remaining between them. CDR3 nucleotides: TGTGCCAGCAGCGTGGCCGGCGGGGACACTGAAGCTTTCTTT. Encoded protein: CASSVAGGDTEAFF.

This rearrangement joins TRBV30 to TRBJ2-5; 9 bases are a match to TRBD2. The CDR3 covers 15 residues. J lost 2 bases, V lost 5 bases, and 9 bases had no gene match. Per the germline V gene, CDR1 is GTSNPN and CDR2 is SVGIG (reference sequence). DNA for the CDR3: TGTGCCTGGGCGGGGGGGTCTAGCGGACAAGAGACCCAGTACTTC. Protein product: CAWAGGSSGQETQYF.

The chain links TRBV18 to TRBJ2-7, with a tentative D call TRBD1 (7 bases). The CDR3 is 14 amino acids. V was trimmed by 3 bases and J by 6 bases, leaving 15 bases between them. Germline lookup yields CDR1 KGHSH and CDR2 LQKENI. DNA for the CDR3: TGTGCCAGCTCACCCCGCCAGGGGGAGGCCGAGCAGTACTTC. Its translation is CASSPRQGEAEQYF.

As to this clone: Since the CDR3 does not end with the conserved phenylalanine or tryptophan, this likely comes from a read error. Because the CDR3's place on the DNA is in doubt, the DNA is left out and the CDR3 is given as listed by TCRdb. The chain has TRBV28 and TRBJ2-7; the tabulated D call, TRBD2, remains unverified against the DNA. The CDR3 spans 15 amino acids, including both terminal residues. Germline CDR1 is MDHEN and CDR2 is SYDVKM. CDR3 sequence: CASSLSQGLGAFRDL.

This clone was seen more than once but under ten times. The CDR3 nucleotides read TGTGCCAGCAGTTTATGGACTAGCGCGGCTAGCACAGATACGCAGTATTTT. This codes for CASSLWTSAASTDTQYF. The chain is built from TRBV27 and TRBJ2-3, with 9 bases that match TRBD2. V dropped 1 base and J dropped 0; count of bases not matched to a gene: 5. The CDR3 length is 17 residues. Germline V CDR1 and CDR2: MNHEY, SMNVEV (reference sequence).

This clone was counted a single time. The V and J genes are TRBV4-2 and TRBJ2-5; TRBD2 matches at 9 bases. Trimming took 5 bases from V and 4 from J; bases not matched to a gene: 8. This CDR3 comprises 15 residues. The germline CDR1 and CDR2 sequences are LGHNA and YNFKEQ. The CDR3 protein is CASSDLAGVGETQYF. The CDR3 DNA is TGTGCCAGCAGCGACTTAGCGGGAGTGGGAGAGACCCAGTACTTC.

The chain is built from TRBV11-1 and TRBJ1-1; unclear D gene. This CDR3 spans 14 amino acids. V lost 4 bases to trimming and J lost 0 bases, with 9 bases between them. Germline lookup yields CDR1 SGHAT and CDR2 FQDESV (reference sequence). The chain's CDR3 is CASSWRRVNTEAFF. The DNA of the CDR3 is TGTGCCAGCAGCTGGCGAAGGGTGAACACTGAAGCTTTCTTT.

Written as DNA, the CDR3 is TGTGCCAGCAGTGTCACCGGGACCGAGGGGTTCGACGAGCAGTACTTC. Translated, it gives CASSVTGTEGFDEQYF. The chain employs TRBV27 and TRBJ2-7; D is possibly TRBD1 or TRBD2 (5 bases each). The V and J ends lost 5 bases and 5 bases respectively, with 22 bases between them. Germline CDR1 and CDR2: MNHEY and SMNVEV (reference sequence). This CDR3 is 16 amino acids long.

The chain carries TRBV4-1 and TRBJ2-5; D unclear. This CDR3 has 13 amino acids. From germline, CDR1 is MGHRA and CDR2 YSYEKL. V lost 4 bases to trimming and J lost 2 bases, with 8 bases between them. CDR3 loop: CASSRRSQETQYF. CDR3 sequence (DNA): TGCGCCAGCAGCCGTCGTTCTCAAGAGACCCAGTACTTC.

The chain joins TRBV7-6 to TRBJ2-1; 15 positions match TRBD2. Trimming at V came to 1 base and at J to 6 bases, leaving 1 base not matched to a gene. The CDR3 runs to 16 residues. The germline gives CDR1 SGHVS, CDR2 FNYEAQ. The CDR3 coding sequence is TGTGCCAGCAGCTTAGGGACTAGCGGGAGGGTCAATGAGCAGTTCTTC. Its protein product is CASSLGTSGRVNEQFF.

The chain combines TRBV7-2 with TRBJ2-1; the match to TRBD1 covers 8 bases. With 5 bases clipped from V and 8 bases from J, the junction kept 8 bases outside the gene matches. The CDR3 consists of 14 residues. CDR1 SGHTA and CDR2 FQGNSA come from the germline V gene. This CDR3 reads CASSPQGVEDEQFF. The CDR3 bases are TGTGCCAGCAGCCCACAGGGGGTGGAAGATGAGCAGTTCTTC.

This clone was observed a handful of times. The gene calls are TRBV4-2 and TRBJ2-7, with 7 bases identical to TRBD2. The CDR3 extends over 15 amino acids. CDR1 LGHNA and CDR2 YNFKEQ come from the germline V gene. V lost 4 bases to trimming and J lost 4 bases; unmatched junction nucleotides: 10. CDR3 sequence (DNA): TGTGCCAGCAGCCCCGGAGGCGCGGGAGTTTACGAGCAGTACTTC. Translation gives CASSPGGAGVYEQYF.

The chain links TRBV4-2 to TRBJ1-5, with 9 bases aligning to TRBD1. The CDR3 runs to 16 residues. V shed 1 base, J shed 6 bases, and the junction held 7 bases outside the gene matches. From germline, CDR1 is LGHNA and CDR2 YNFKEQ. The CDR3 loop is CASSQGRDRAFQPQHF. CDR3 nucleotide sequence: TGTGCCAGCAGCCAAGGCAGGGACAGGGCCTTTCAGCCCCAGCATTTT.

This chain joins TRBV6-4 and TRBJ1-1; no clear D gene. The germline gives CDR1 MRHNA, CDR2 SNTAGT. V lost 4 bases to trimming and J lost 1 base, with 10 bases between them. The CDR3 sequence is 14 residues long. For the CDR3, the DNA is TGTGCCAGCAGTGTGTCCAGACAGAACACTGAAGCTTTCTTT. Translated, it gives CASSVSRQNTEAFF.

The rearrangement links TRBV5-1 to TRBJ1-1; D is possibly TRBD1 (6 bases). The CDR3 is 14 amino acids. Germline lookup yields CDR1 SGHRS and CDR2 YFSETQ. Trimming removed 6 bases at V and 3 bases at J, with 15 bases between. The chain's CDR3 is CASNSGEGDTEAFF. The CDR3 DNA sequence: TGCGCCAGCAACTCAGGGGAAGGGGACACTGAAGCTTTCTTT. The whole variable domain, filled in from reference TRBV5-1 and TRBJ1-1, reads KAGVTQTPRYLIKTRGQQVTLSCSPISGHRSVSWYQQTPGQGLQFLFEYFSETQRNKGNFPGRFSGRQFSNSRSEMNVSTLELGDSALYLCASNSGEGDTEAFFGQGTRLTVV.

The chain joins TRBV7-7 to TRBJ1-4; no clear D. The CDR3 is 13 amino acids. CDR1 and CDR2 (germline): SSHAT, FNYEAQ (reference sequence). V lost 1 base and J lost 8, with 8 bases in between. DNA of the CDR3: TGTGCCAGCAGCTTAGGCCAACGGGAAAAACTGTTTTTT. Its translation is CASSLGQREKLFF.

The V and J genes are TRBV18 and TRBJ1-2; weak D call: TRBD1 (5 bases). Germline lookup yields CDR1 KGHSH and CDR2 LQKENI. The CDR3 has 14 amino acids. Trimming took 0 bases from V and 8 from J, leaving 13 bases between them. The CDR3 nucleotides are TGTGCCAGCTCACCACCGTCGACAGTTAGCGGCTACACCTTC. This gives the protein CASSPPSTVSGYTF.